This T cell receptor beta chain was captured by sequencing in a study of blood T cell repertoires in COVID-19. Study at large: The United States, Italy and Spain were the sources of the acute and convalescent COVID-19 samples. From T cells, B-cell-depleted T cells, or PBMCs came the material, which was cDNA or gDNA.

This clone has a single count. Assay: immunoSEQ multiplex PCR; the TCRdb copy retains only in-frame clones and omits some. Among about 130,000 clones, 74% were seen once, and the ten largest hold over 4.5%. Sequencing input: peripheral blood. This TCR was sampled from a man aged 60 to 75 with acute or convalescent COVID-19.

CDR3 loop: CASSLTGGQPQHF. The DNA of the CDR3 is TGTGCCAGCAGCTTAACAGGGGGCCAGCCCCAGCATTTT. The chain is built from TRBV11-2 and TRBJ1-5; 9 bases align to TRBD1. This CDR3 comprises 13 residues. CDR1 is SGHAT and CDR2 is FQNNGV in the germline V gene. The junction had 0 bases not matched to a gene; V was cut back by 2 bases and J by 7 bases.